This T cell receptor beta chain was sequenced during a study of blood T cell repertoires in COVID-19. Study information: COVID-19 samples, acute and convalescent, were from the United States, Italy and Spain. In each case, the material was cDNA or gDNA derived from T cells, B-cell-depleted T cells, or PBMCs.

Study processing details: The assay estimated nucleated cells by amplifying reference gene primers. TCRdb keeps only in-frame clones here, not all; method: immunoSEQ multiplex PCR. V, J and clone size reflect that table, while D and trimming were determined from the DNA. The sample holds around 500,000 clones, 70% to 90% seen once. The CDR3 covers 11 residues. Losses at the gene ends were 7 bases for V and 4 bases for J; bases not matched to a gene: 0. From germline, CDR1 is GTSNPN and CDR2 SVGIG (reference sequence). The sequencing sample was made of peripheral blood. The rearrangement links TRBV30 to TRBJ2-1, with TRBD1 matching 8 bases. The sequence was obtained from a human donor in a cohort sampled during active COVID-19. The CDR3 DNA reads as TGTGCCTACAGGGGGTACAATGAGCAGTTCTTC. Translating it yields CAYRGYNEQFF.